Listed here are 8 T cell receptor beta chains from one sample, sequenced in a study of post-analysis software for immune sequencing data. Study-wide results and caveats: Patients used five TRBV segments, including TRBV5-6, TRBV5-1 and TRBV20-1, more often than controls.

Their specific antigens are unknown. Unique molecular identifiers featured in each of the TCR beta cDNA libraries. TCRdb reprocessed the PCR reads with MiXCR, giving one entry per CDR3 protein. The sample carries fewer than 900,000 distinct CDR3 sequences, 40% to 55% recorded once. Sequencing was carried out using blood. The source of these receptors is a girl aged 5-17 years with multiple sclerosis.

The chain has TRBV25-1 and TRBJ1-2; D is uncertain. Trimming cost V 4 bases and J 1 base, with 10 bases left between them. The CDR3 contains 14 residues. The germline V gene has CDR1 MGHDK and CDR2 SYGVNS. The CDR3 sequence: CASSASWINYGYTF. The CDR3, as DNA: TGTGCCAGCAGTGCCTCCTGGATTAACTATGGCTACACCTTC.

This rearrangement joins TRBV7-2 to TRBJ2-3, with no clear D. Germline assignment: CDR1 SGHTA and CDR2 FQGNSA. V was cut by 11 bases and J by 1 base, with 13 bases left in between. The CDR3 runs to 13 residues. CDR3 sequence (DNA): TGTGCCTGCCGAGTTTGGGGCACAGATACGCAGTATTTT. Translating gives CACRVWGTDTQYF.

This chain links TRBV20-1 with TRBJ2-5; 7 bases align to TRBD1. CDR1 and CDR2 (germline): DFQATT, SNEGSKA (reference sequence). Trimming took 3 bases from V and 5 from J; bases not matched to a gene: 9. The CDR3 totals 14 residues. CDR3 amino acids: CSASPTGLRETQYF. In DNA, the CDR3 is TGCAGTGCTAGTCCGACAGGGCTTAGGGAGACCCAGTACTTC.

The rearrangement joins TRBV13 to TRBJ1-1; D may be TRBD1 (6 bases). CDR3 length: 13 amino acids. V dropped 5 bases and J dropped 7 bases, with 14 bases sitting between them. Germline assignment: CDR1 PRHDT and CDR2 FYEKMQ (reference sequence). As DNA, the CDR3 is TGTGCCAGCAGCGCGGGACACCCGGATGAAGCTTTCTTT. This sequence encodes CASSAGHPDEAFF.

The CDR3 loop is CASILGGRAPDEQYF. The CDR3 DNA reads TGTGCCAGCATCCTTGGCGGGAGGGCCCCTGACGAGCAGTACTTC. V usage is TRBV28 and J usage is TRBJ2-7; 9 bases agree with TRBD2. CDR1 and CDR2 from the germline V gene are MDHEN and SYDVKM. CDR3 length: 15 amino acids. V shed 7 bases, J shed 5 bases, and the junction held 12 bases outside the gene matches.

The chain joins TRBV12-3 or TRBV12-4 to TRBJ2-1, with 7 bases that match TRBD2. Trimming cost V 4 bases and J 7 bases; bases outside gene matches: 7. The CDR3 runs 14 residues. The CDR3 spells CASSWAGEGNEQFF. CDR3 nucleotide sequence: TGTGCCAGCAGTTGGGCGGGAGAGGGAAATGAGCAGTTCTTC.

V gene TRBV4-3 combines with J gene TRBJ1-6, with no clear D. Per germline, CDR1 LGHNA and CDR2 YSLEER. The CDR3 runs to 14 residues. The V gene lost 4 bases and the J gene lost 11 bases, with 15 bases spanning the gap. The CDR3 spells CASSPTTSGAPLHF. In nucleotides, the CDR3 is TGCGCCAGCAGCCCAACGACTAGCGGGGCACCCCTCCACTTT.

The genes are TRBV3-1 and TRBJ1-5, with no clear D. CDR3 size: 16 residues. From germline, CDR1 is LGHDT and CDR2 YNNKEL (reference sequence). The V and J ends lost 4 bases and 0 bases respectively, with 13 bases between them. DNA for the CDR3: TGTGCCAGCAGCCCCGGGGTGGGTGGTAGCAATCAGCCCCAGCATTTT. It translates to CASSPGVGGSNQPQHF.